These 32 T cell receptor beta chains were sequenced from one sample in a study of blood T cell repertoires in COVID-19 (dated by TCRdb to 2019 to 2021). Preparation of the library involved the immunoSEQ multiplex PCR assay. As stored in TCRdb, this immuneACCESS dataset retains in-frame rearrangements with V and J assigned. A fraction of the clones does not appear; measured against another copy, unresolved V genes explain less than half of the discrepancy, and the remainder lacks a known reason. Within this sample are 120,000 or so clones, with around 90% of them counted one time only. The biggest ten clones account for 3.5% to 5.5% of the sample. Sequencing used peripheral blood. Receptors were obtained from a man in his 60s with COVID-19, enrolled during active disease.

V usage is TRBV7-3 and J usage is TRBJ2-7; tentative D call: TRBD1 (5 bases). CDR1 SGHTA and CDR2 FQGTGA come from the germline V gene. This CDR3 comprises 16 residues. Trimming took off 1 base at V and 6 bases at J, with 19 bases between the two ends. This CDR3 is CASSLNPARQGGEQYF. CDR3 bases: TGTGCCAGCAGCTTAAACCCTGCTCGGCAGGGCGGCGAGCAGTACTTC.

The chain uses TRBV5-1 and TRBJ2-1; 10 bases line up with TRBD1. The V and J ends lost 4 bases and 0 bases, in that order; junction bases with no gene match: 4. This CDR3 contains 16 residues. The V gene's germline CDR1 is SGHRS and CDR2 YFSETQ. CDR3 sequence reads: CASSPTGGPSYNEQFF. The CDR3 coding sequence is TGCGCCAGCAGCCCGACAGGGGGCCCCTCCTACAATGAGCAGTTCTTC.

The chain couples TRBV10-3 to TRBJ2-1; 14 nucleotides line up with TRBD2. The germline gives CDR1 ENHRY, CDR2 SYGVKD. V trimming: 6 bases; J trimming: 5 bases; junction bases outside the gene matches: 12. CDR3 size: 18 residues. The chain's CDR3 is CAIRSVPGLAGDHNEQFF. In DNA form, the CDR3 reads TGTGCCATCAGATCTGTCCCGGGACTAGCGGGAGACCACAATGAGCAGTTCTTC.

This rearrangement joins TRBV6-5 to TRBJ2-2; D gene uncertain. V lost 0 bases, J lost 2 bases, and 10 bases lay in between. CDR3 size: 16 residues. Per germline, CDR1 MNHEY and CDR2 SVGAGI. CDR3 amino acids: CASSYSRQPNTGELFF. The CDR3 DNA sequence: TGTGCCAGCAGTTACTCGAGGCAACCAAACACCGGGGAGCTGTTTTTT.

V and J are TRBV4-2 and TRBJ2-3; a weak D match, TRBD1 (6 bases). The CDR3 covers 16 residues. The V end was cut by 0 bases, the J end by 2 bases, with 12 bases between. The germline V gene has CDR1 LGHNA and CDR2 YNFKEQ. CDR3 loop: CASSQDPGESTDTQYF. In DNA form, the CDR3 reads TGTGCCAGCAGCCAAGACCCAGGGGAATCCACAGATACGCAGTATTTT.

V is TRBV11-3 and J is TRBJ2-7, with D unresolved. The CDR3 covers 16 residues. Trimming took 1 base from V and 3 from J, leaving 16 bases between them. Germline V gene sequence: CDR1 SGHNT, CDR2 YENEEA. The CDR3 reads CASSLGASSGGYEQYF. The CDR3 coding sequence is TGTGCCAGCAGCTTAGGAGCATCATCGGGTGGCTACGAGCAGTACTTC.

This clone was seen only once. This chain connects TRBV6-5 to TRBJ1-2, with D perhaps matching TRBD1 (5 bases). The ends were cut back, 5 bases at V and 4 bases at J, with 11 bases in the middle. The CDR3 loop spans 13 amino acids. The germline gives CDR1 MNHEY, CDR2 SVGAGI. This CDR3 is CASSQGFRYGYTF. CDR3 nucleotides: TGTGCCAGCAGTCAGGGATTTCGCTATGGCTACACCTTC.

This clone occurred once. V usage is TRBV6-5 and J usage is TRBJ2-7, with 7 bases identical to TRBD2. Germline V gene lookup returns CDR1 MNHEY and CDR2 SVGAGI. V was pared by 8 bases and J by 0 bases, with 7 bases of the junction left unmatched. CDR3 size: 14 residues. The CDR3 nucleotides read TGTGCCAGCCATCAGGGCGGGAGCTCCTACGAGCAGTACTTC. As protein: CASHQGGSSYEQYF.

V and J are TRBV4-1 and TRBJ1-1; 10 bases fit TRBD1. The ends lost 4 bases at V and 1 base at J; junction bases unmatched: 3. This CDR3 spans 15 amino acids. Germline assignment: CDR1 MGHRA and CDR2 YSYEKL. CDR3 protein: CASSRGQGENTEAFF. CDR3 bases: TGCGCCAGCAGCCGAGGACAGGGGGAGAACACTGAAGCTTTCTTT.

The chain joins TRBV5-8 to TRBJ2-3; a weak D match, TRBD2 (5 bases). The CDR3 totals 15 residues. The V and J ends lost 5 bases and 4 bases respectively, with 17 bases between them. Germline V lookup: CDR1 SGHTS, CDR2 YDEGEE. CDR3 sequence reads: CASSLRGSYADTQYF. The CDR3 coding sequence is TGTGCCAGCAGTCTTAGAGGGTCTTATGCAGATACGCAGTATTTT.

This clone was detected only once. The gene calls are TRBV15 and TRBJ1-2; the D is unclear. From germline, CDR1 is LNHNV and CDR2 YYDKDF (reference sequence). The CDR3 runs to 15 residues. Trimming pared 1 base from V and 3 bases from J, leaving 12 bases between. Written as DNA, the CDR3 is TGTGCCACCAGCAGAGCCCCATTGTCGGACTATGGCTACACCTTC. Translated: CATSRAPLSDYGYTF.

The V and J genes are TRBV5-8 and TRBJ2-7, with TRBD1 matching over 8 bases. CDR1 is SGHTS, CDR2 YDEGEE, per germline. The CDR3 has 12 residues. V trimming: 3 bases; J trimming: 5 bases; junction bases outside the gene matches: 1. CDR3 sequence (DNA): TGTGCCAGCAGCTGGACAGGGCACGAGCAGTACTTC. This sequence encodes CASSWTGHEQYF.

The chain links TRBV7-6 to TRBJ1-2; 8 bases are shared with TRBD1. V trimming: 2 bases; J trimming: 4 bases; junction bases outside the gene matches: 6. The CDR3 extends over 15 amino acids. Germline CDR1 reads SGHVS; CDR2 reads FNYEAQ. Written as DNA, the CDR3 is TGTGCCAGCAGCTTATTGGGGACAGGTAGCTATGGCTACACCTTC. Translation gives CASSLLGTGSYGYTF.

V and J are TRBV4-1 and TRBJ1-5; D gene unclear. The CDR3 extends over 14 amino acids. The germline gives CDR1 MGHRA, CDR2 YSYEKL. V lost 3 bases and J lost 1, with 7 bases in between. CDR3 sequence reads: CASSQPVSNQPQHF. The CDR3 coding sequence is TGCGCCAGCAGCCAGCCAGTCAGCAATCAGCCCCAGCATTTT.

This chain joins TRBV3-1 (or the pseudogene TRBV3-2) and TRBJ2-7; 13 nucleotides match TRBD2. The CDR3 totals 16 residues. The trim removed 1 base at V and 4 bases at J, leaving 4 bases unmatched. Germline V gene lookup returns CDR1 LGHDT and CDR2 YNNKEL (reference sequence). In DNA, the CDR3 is TGTGCCAGCAGCCAAGGACTAGCGGGAGGAATATACGAGCAGTACTTC. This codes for CASSQGLAGGIYEQYF.

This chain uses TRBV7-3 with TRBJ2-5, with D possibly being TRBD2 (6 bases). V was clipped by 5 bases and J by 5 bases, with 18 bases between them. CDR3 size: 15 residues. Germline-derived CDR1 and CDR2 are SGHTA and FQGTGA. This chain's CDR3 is CASSVNGGWGETQYF. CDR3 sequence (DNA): TGTGCCAGCAGCGTAAACGGGGGTTGGGGCGAGACCCAGTACTTC.

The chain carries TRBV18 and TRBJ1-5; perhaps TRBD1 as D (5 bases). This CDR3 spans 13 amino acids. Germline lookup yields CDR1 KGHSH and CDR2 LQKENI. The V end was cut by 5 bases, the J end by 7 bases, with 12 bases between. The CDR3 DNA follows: TGTGCCAGCTCATCGGGGGGGAACCAGCCCCAGCATTTT. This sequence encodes CASSSGGNQPQHF.

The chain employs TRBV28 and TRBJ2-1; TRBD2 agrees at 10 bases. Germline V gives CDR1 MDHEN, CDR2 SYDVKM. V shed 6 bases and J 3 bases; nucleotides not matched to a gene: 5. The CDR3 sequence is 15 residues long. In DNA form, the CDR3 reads TGTGCCAGCAGACTACTAGCGGGGCTCTACAATGAGCAGTTCTTC. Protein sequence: CASRLLAGLYNEQFF.

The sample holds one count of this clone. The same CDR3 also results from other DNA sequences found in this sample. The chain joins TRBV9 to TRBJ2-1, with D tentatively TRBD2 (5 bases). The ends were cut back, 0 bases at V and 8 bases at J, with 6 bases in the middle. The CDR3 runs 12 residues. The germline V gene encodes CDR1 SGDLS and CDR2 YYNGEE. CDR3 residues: CASSVEGDEQFF. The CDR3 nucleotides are TGTGCCAGCAGCGTAGAGGGAGATGAGCAGTTCTTC. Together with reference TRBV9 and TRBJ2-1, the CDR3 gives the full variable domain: DSGVTQTPKHLITATGQRVTLRCSPRSGDLSVYWYQQSLDQGLQFLIQYYNGEERAKGNILERFSAQQFPDLHSELNLSSLELGDSALYFCASSVEGDEQFFGPGTRLTVL.

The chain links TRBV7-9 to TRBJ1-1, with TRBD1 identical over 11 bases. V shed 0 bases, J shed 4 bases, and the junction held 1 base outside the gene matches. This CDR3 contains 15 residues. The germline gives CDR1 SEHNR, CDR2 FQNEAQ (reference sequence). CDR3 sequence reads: CASSLAGTGGTEAFF. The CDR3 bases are TGTGCCAGCAGCTTAGCCGGGACAGGGGGCACTGAAGCTTTCTTT. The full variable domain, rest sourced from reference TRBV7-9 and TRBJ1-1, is DTGVSQNPRHKITKRGQNVTFRCDPISEHNRLYWYRQTLGQGPEFLTYFQNEAQLEKSRLLSDRFSAERPKGSFSTLEIQRTEQGDSAMYLCASSLAGTGGTEAFFGQGTRLTVV.

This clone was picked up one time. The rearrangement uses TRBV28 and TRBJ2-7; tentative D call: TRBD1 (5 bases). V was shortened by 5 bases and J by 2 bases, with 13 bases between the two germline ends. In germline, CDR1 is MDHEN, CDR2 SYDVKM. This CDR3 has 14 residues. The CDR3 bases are TGTGCCAGCAGTACCACAGACAGAACCTACGAGCAGTACTTC. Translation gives CASSTTDRTYEQYF.

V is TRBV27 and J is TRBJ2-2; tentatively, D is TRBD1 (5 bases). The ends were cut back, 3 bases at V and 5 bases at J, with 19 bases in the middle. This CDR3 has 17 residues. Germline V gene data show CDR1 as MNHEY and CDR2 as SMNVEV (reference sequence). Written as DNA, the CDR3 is TGTGCCAGCAGTTTGGGGCAGGCAACTCTCCGGACCGGGGAGCTGTTTTTT. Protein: CASSLGQATLRTGELFF.

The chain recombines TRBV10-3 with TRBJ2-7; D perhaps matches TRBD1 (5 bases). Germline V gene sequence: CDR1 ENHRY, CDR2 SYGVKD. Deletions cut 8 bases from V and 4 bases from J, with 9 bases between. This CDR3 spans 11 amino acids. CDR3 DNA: TGTGCCATCGGACAATCTTACGAGCAGTACTTC. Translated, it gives CAIGQSYEQYF.

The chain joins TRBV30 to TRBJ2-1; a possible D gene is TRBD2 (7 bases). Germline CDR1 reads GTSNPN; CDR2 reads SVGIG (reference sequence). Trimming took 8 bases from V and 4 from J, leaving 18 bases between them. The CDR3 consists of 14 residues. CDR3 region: CAGLWGGAYNEQFF. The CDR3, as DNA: TGTGCCGGACTTTGGGGGGGGGCATACAATGAGCAGTTCTTC.

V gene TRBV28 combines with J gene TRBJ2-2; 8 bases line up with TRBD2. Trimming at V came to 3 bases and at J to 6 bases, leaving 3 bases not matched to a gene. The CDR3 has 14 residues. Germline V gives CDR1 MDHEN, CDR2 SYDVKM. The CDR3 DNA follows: TGTGCCAGCAGTTTGGCAGCGGGGGCCGGGGAGCTGTTTTTT. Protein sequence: CASSLAAGAGELFF.

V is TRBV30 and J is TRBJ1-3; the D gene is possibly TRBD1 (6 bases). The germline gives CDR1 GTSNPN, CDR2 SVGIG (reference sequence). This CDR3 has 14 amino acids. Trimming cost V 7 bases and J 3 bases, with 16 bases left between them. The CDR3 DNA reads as TGTGCCTTCTCCCCAACAGGGAGTGGAAACACCATATATTTT. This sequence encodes CAFSPTGSGNTIYF.

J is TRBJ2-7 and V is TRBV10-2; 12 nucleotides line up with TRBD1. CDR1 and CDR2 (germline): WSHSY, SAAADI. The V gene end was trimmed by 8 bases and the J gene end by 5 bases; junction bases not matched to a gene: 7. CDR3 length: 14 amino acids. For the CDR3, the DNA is TGCGCCAGCTTATCCCGGGACAGGGGGCACGAGCAGTACTTC. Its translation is CASLSRDRGHEQYF.

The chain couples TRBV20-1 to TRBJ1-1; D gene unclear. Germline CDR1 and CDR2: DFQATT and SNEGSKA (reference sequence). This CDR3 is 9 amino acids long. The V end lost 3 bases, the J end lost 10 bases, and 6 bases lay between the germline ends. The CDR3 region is CSASYRAFF. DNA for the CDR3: TGCAGTGCTAGTTATCGAGCTTTCTTT.

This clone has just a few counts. This chain's CDR3 is CASRPVGTGGYGYTF. The DNA for the CDR3 is TGTGCCAGCAGACCGGTGGGGACAGGGGGTTATGGCTACACCTTC. The chain combines TRBV27 with TRBJ1-2, with 11 bases aligning to TRBD1. The CDR3 has 15 residues. Losses at the gene ends were 6 bases for V and 5 bases for J; bases not matched to a gene: 8. CDR1 is MNHEY and CDR2 is SMNVEV in the germline V gene (reference sequence).

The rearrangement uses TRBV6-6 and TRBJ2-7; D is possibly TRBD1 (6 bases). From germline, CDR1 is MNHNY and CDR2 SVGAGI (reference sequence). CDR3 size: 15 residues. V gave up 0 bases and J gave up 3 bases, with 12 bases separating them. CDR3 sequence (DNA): TGTGCCAGCAGTTACTCCGAGCAACAGGGCTACGAGCAGTACTTC. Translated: CASSYSEQQGYEQYF.

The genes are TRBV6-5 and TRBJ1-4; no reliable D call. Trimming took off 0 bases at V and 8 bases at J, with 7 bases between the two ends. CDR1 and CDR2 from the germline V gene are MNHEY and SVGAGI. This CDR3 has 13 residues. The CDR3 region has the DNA TGTGCCAGCAGTTACTCGAGGGCCGAAAAACTGTTTTTT. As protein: CASSYSRAEKLFF.

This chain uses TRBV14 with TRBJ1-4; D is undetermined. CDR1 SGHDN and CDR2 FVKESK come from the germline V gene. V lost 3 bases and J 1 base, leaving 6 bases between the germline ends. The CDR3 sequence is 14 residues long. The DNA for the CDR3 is TGTGCCAGCAGCCAGTACGGAACTAATGAAAAACTGTTTTTT. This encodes CASSQYGTNEKLFF.